This is a list of T cell receptor beta chains from one sample in a study of cytomegalovirus exposure and HLA in healthy donors. Assay: immunoSEQ multiplex PCR; the TCRdb copy retains only in-frame clones and omits some. The sample includes roughly 100,000 clones, roughly 95% of them seen just once. Sequencing used PBMCs. These receptors were taken from a woman aged 18-29 years in good health and CMV-seronegative. The CDR3 runs from the conserved cysteine through the conserved F or W. The D gene is left open where the match is weak. The size of a clone is reported for some rows only, either as once, few or many, or as a class for expanded clones.

d_call j_call clone_size cdr3_length v_call cdr3_nt cdr3_aa
TRBD1 TRBJ1-6 - 17 TRBV10-3 TGTGCCATCAGTGAGAACGACACAGGGGGCGGGGGTTCACCCCTCCACTTT CAISENDTGGGGSPLHF
TRBD2 TRBJ2-1 - 17 TRBV10-1 TGCGCCAGCAGTGAGTCTGTAGCTAGCGGGAGGTACAATGAGCAGTTCTTC CASSESVASGRYNEQFF
TRBD1 TRBJ1-4 - 15 TRBV27 TGTGCCAGCAGTTGGGCAGGGGGCCCTAATGAAAAACTGTTTTTT CASSWAGGPNEKLFF
TRBD2 TRBJ2-3 - 16 TRBV4-2 TGTGCCATCGCCACTAATAGCGGGGGGCGCACAGATACGCAGTATTTT CAIATNSGGRTDTQYF
- TRBJ2-3 few 15 TRBV9 TGTGCCAGCAGCGGAGATAGCGCGGTCACAGATACGCAGTATTTT CASSGDSAVTDTQYF
TRBD1 TRBJ1-3 few 14 TRBV2 TGTGCCAGCAGACCGGGACAGGGGGGACCCACCATATATTTT CASRPGQGGPTIYF
- TRBJ1-5 - 15 TRBV19 TGTGCCAGTAGTATAGTCGGGTATAGCAATCAGCCCCAGCATTTT CASSIVGYSNQPQHF
- TRBJ1-1 - 13 TRBV27 TGTGCCAGCAGTTCGACGGACAGCACTGAAGCTTTCTTT CASSSTDSTEAFF
TRBD2 TRBJ2-1 - 15 TRBV12-5 TGTGCTAGTGCCTCACGACTAGCGGGGGCCAATGAGCAGTTCTTC CASASRLAGANEQFF
TRBD1 TRBJ1-5 - 19 TRBV7-2 TGTGCCAGCAGCTTAGATCCGGGACAGGGCTCAATGAGCAATCAGCCCCAGCATTTT CASSLDPGQGSMSNQPQHF
- TRBJ1-1 - 15 TRBV10-1 TGCGCCAGCAGCTCTGGACAGTCTTTGAACACTGAAGCTTTCTTT CASSSGQSLNTEAFF
- TRBJ2-5 - 19 TRBV21-1 - CASSKVGTGTQPSQETQYF
- TRBJ1-2 - 15 TRBV9 TGTGCCAGCAGCGCCAGGGAAGTCTCCTCCGCTGGCTACACCTTC CASSAREVSSAGYTF
- TRBJ2-3 - 13 TRBV2 TGTGCCAGCAGTGAATGGCGGCAGAATACGCAGTATTTT CASSEWRQNTQYF
- TRBJ2-1 - 17 TRBV7-8 TGTGCCAGCAGCTGGTTAGTTTTAATCACCCGAGACAATGAGCAGTTCTTC CASSWLVLITRDNEQFF
TRBD2 TRBJ2-1 - 15 TRBV7-2 TGTGCCAGCAGCTTCACTAGCGGGACTTTTAATGAGCAGTTCTTC CASSFTSGTFNEQFF
- TRBJ1-5 - 12 TRBV12-5 TGTGCTAGTGCAGGTTTATATCAGCCCCAGCATTTT CASAGLYQPQHF
- TRBJ2-5 - 14 TRBV5-1 TGCGCCAGCAGCTTGACAGGTGATGAAGAGACCCAGTACTTC CASSLTGDEETQYF